This T cell receptor beta chain derives from a study of blood T cell repertoires in COVID-19. Study context: Researchers got acute and convalescent COVID-19 samples from the United States, Italy and Spain. T cells, B-cell-depleted T cells, or PBMCs supplied cDNA or gDNA.

The assay was immunoSEQ multiplex PCR, and TCRdb's table has in-frame clones only and misses some. Of almost 400,000 clones in the sample, around nine tenths are singletons; the top ten hold 1.7%. Recruits, aged roughly 18 to 89 years, lived in 20 to 30 US areas. Clinical histories supplied by participants themselves formed the basis of cohort assignment. The CDR3 is made up of 12 amino acids. V shed 6 bases and J shed 5 bases, with 8 bases lying between them. Germline loops: CDR1 MDHEN, CDR2 SYDVKM. The sequence was obtained from a woman aged 30 to 39 who had recovered from COVID-19. Sample: PBMCs or T cells enriched from blood (not recorded which). The J gene is TRBJ2-1, the V gene TRBV28, with D maybe TRBD1 (5 bases). The CDR3 DNA sequence: TGTGCCAGCAGGGGGCTGGACAATGAGCAGTTCTTC. This encodes CASRGLDNEQFF.